This T cell receptor (beta chain) came from a study of T cell repertoires in cytomegalovirus infection. MiXCR, applied by TCRdb to the reads, yields one record per CDR3 protein. The sample records 700,000 to 900,000 distinct CDR3 sequences, 25% to 35% being singletons. V was shortened by 7 bases and J by 2 bases, with 12 bases between the two germline ends. Germline-derived CDR1 and CDR2 are SGHTA and FQGNSA. The CDR3 extends over 14 amino acids. This clonotype has ten or more counts. The target antigen is unknown. The chain links TRBV7-2 to TRBJ2-1, with D perhaps TRBD1 (5 bases). This sample comprised cultured CD8+ T cells from PBMCs, obtained from culture after CMV antigen stimulation. The receptor was derived from a human donor in good health (CMV status not recorded). Some clones in this sample may be carry-over from other donors' samples. As DNA, the CDR3 is TGTGCCAGCACCTGGGCAGGGCCCTACAATGAGCAGTTCTTC. Residues: CASTWAGPYNEQFF.